One and the same sample provided the 27 T cell receptor beta chains below, sequenced in a study of control samples from healthy donors and cancer patients (dated by TCRdb to 2020 to 2022). To prepare the library, the immunoSEQ multiplex PCR assay was applied. Held by TCRdb, this immuneACCESS table contains in-frame sequences only and omits some clones. Under half of the omission traces to an unresolved V gene where checked; the cause of the rest is unknown. The sample records 40,000 to 60,000 clones, about 90% of which are singletons. Under 45% of the sample is in the top ten clones. Sequencing was performed on PBMCs. The receptors stem from a man aged 45 to 65 with head and neck cancer.

The chain couples TRBV28 to TRBJ1-3; TRBD1 might be the D (6 bases). This CDR3 has 14 residues. V lost 8 bases and J lost 5, with 16 bases in between. Germline V gene lookup returns CDR1 MDHEN and CDR2 SYDVKM. CDR3 protein: CASGSTGLRNTIYF. The CDR3 DNA follows: TGTGCCAGCGGATCTACAGGGTTAAGAAACACCATATATTTT. The variable domain in full, completed from reference TRBV28 and TRBJ1-3, reads DVKVTQSSRYLVKRTGEKVFLECVQDMDHENMFWYRQDPGLGLRLIYFSYDVKMKEKGDIPEGYSVSREKKERFSLILESASTNQTSMYLCASGSTGLRNTIYFGEGSWLTVV.

The chain couples TRBV30 to TRBJ2-7; TRBD2 matches 7 bases. Germline lookup yields CDR1 GTSNPN and CDR2 SVGIG (reference sequence). This CDR3 is built from 17 residues. Unmatched junction bases numbered 15, after V lost 1 base and J lost 3 bases. The chain's CDR3 is CAWSGGRRSGGIYEQYF. The DNA of the CDR3 is TGTGCCTGGAGTGGAGGGAGAAGATCGGGGGGAATCTACGAGCAGTACTTC.

This clone came up once. The chain combines TRBV27 with TRBJ1-3; D remains ambiguous. Trimming took off 2 bases at V and 4 bases at J, with 18 bases between the two ends. This CDR3 comprises 17 residues. The germline V gene has CDR1 MNHEY and CDR2 SMNVEV (reference sequence). The CDR3 sequence is CASSLSPWGVGGNTIYF. The CDR3 DNA is TGTGCCAGCAGTTTAAGTCCTTGGGGTGTAGGGGGAAACACCATATATTTT.

This chain uses TRBV20-1 with TRBJ2-7, with D possibly TRBD1 on 5 matching bases. V gave up 3 bases and J gave up 3 bases, with 18 bases separating them. The CDR3 runs to 15 residues. Germline CDR1 is DFQATT and CDR2 is SNEGSKA (reference sequence). The CDR3 DNA follows: TGCAGTGCTAGTCCCGCTCAGGGTGCTGGCTACGAGCAGTACTTC. Its translation is CSASPAQGAGYEQYF.

V gene TRBV6-5 combines with J gene TRBJ2-1; D remains unclear. In germline, CDR1 is MNHEY, CDR2 SVGAGI. Trimming cost V 5 bases and J 7 bases, with 18 bases left between them. CDR3 size: 15 residues. This CDR3 reads CASSIRGQSVNEQFF. The CDR3, as DNA: TGTGCCAGCAGTATCCGAGGTCAGTCTGTGAATGAGCAGTTCTTC.

This chain joins TRBV10-1 and TRBJ2-1; the D gene is possibly TRBD2 (6 bases). Germline lookup yields CDR1 WNHNN and CDR2 SYGVQD (reference sequence). CDR3 length equals 14 residues. Trimming took off 4 bases at V and 6 bases at J, with 13 bases between the two ends. The CDR3 DNA reads TGCGCCAGCAGTGGAACGGGAGAGATCAATGAGCAGTTCTTC. It translates to CASSGTGEINEQFF.

The chain recombines TRBV29-1 with TRBJ2-3; D is unresolved. There are 13 residues in the CDR3. Germline CDR1 is SQVTM and CDR2 is ANQGSEA. V lost 4 bases and J lost 3, with 11 bases in between. As DNA, the CDR3 is TGCAGCGTTGGCAGAAGTGGTACAGATACGCAGTATTTT. Translated: CSVGRSGTDTQYF.

The chain recombines TRBV19 with TRBJ1-4; D unclear. This CDR3 is 15 amino acids long. Germline CDR1 is LNHDA and CDR2 is SQIVND (reference sequence). V dropped 6 bases and J dropped 0 bases, with 11 bases sitting between them. The CDR3 region has the DNA TGTGCCAGTAGGTTGGGCTTTGCAACTAATGAAAAACTGTTTTTT. Translating it yields CASRLGFATNEKLFF.

The chain links TRBV18 to TRBJ1-5, with 9 nucleotides matching TRBD1. CDR1 and CDR2 from the germline V gene are KGHSH and LQKENI. The ends lost 0 bases at V and 0 bases at J; junction bases unmatched: 3. The CDR3 extends over 17 amino acids. CDR3 amino acids: CASSPPGQGRSNQPQHF. The CDR3 bases are TGTGCCAGCTCACCACCGGGACAGGGCCGTAGCAATCAGCCCCAGCATTTT.

The chain combines TRBV13 with TRBJ2-1, with 7 bases matching TRBD1. Trimming cost V 4 bases and J 4 bases; bases outside gene matches: 4. Germline CDR1 is PRHDT and CDR2 is FYEKMQ (reference sequence). CDR3 length equals 14 residues. Here the CDR3 DNA reads TGTGCCAGCAGCTCCCCGACAGGGTACAATGAGCAGTTCTTC. Protein: CASSSPTGYNEQFF.

The J gene is TRBJ2-1, the V gene TRBV5-4; D is perhaps TRBD2 (7 bases). The V end lost 4 bases, the J end lost 9 bases, and 23 bases lay between the germline ends. The CDR3 is 16 residues long. The germline V gene has CDR1 SGHNT and CDR2 YYREEE (reference sequence). The DNA of the CDR3 is TGTGCCAGCAGCCCCGGACAGTACGCGGGAGCGGGTGAGCAGTTCTTC. Protein product: CASSPGQYAGAGEQFF.

The V gene is TRBV10-1, the J gene TRBJ2-5; possibly TRBD2 for D (5 bases). CDR3 size: 15 residues. In germline, CDR1 is WNHNN, CDR2 SYGVQD (reference sequence). Between the trimmed V and J ends, which lost 8 bases and 6 bases, there was a span of 22 bases. The CDR3 DNA sequence: TGCGCCAGCCCTAGGCCCCCTACGTCCGGGAAGACCCAGTACTTC. This gives the protein CASPRPPTSGKTQYF.

The gene calls are TRBV7-2 and TRBJ1-3; 7 positions match TRBD1. The germline V gene encodes CDR1 SGHTA and CDR2 FQGNSA. J was trimmed by 0 bases and V by 5 bases; bases with no gene match: 4. The CDR3 is 15 residues long. CDR3 sequence reads: CASSPQGRSGNTIYF. CDR3 coding DNA: TGTGCCAGCAGCCCACAGGGGCGCTCTGGAAACACCATATATTTT.

This rearrangement joins TRBV18 to TRBJ2-7; TRBD2 matches 10 bases. The J segment lost 2 bases and the V segment lost 3 bases, leaving 7 bases of the junction unmatched. This CDR3 region has 16 residues. Germline CDR1 reads KGHSH; CDR2 reads LQKENI. This chain's CDR3 is CASSPPSGSLTYEQYF. The CDR3 nucleotides read TGTGCCAGCTCACCTCCTAGCGGGAGTCTGACCTACGAGCAGTACTTC.

This chain links TRBV5-6 with TRBJ1-1; unclear D gene. The V and J ends lost 4 bases and 3 bases respectively, with 16 bases between them. Germline loops: CDR1 SGHDT, CDR2 YYEEEE. CDR3 length equals 15 residues. The CDR3: CASSPLTDDDTEAFF. The CDR3 coding sequence is TGTGCCAGCAGCCCTCTAACAGATGATGACACTGAAGCTTTCTTT.

J is TRBJ1-2 and V is TRBV6-1, with D hard to call. The CDR3 runs 13 residues. Germline values: CDR1 MNHNS, CDR2 SASEGT. The germline V and J ends were trimmed by 3 bases and 6 bases, with 11 bases remaining between them. In nucleotides, the CDR3 is TGTGCCAGCAGTGACAGGACTAGAGATGGCTACACCTTC. It codes for CASSDRTRDGYTF.

The count of this clone is one. The chain combines TRBV21-1 with TRBJ2-7; no check of the table's D call, TRBD1, against the DNA was made. TRBV21-1 is termed a pseudogene. This CDR3 region has 18 residues. In DNA form, the CDR3 reads TGTGCCAGCAGCAAAGAGGGTAACTGGGACAGGGGGCGCGACGATCCGTACTTC. It is translated as CASSKEGNWDRGRDDPYF.

The rearrangement joins TRBV6-5 to TRBJ2-1; 11 nucleotides line up with TRBD2. The CDR3 sequence is 14 residues long. Unmatched junction bases numbered 7, after V lost 6 bases and J lost 9 bases. Germline lookup yields CDR1 MNHEY and CDR2 SVGAGI. This CDR3 is CASSLLAGGVEQFF. In DNA form, the CDR3 reads TGTGCCAGCAGCTTGTTAGCGGGAGGGGTTGAGCAGTTCTTC.

The CDR3 nucleotides are TGTGCCAGCCCGGAGGTAGCGGGGGGGCGGTCGGATACGCAGTATTTT. Protein: CASPEVAGGRSDTQYF. The chain joins TRBV9 to TRBJ2-3, with TRBD2 matching 11 bases. The CDR3 length is 16 residues. V shed 7 bases, J shed 6 bases, and the junction held 13 bases outside the gene matches. The germline CDR1 and CDR2 sequences are SGDLS and YYNGEE.

The rearrangement joins TRBV28 to TRBJ1-5, with D uncertain. The CDR3 consists of 14 residues. Deletions cut 6 bases from V and 4 bases from J, with 13 bases between. Germline-derived CDR1 and CDR2 are MDHEN and SYDVKM. The CDR3 DNA sequence: TGTGCCAGCAGCCAGGTTGGGAAAAATCAGCCCCAGCATTTT. Translating it yields CASSQVGKNQPQHF.

The genes are TRBV16 and TRBJ2-1; D possibly corresponds to TRBD2 (5 bases). CDR1 is KGHSY and CDR2 is FQNENV in the germline V gene. This CDR3 spans 15 amino acids. V was cut by 0 bases and J by 0 bases, with 6 bases left in between. CDR3 nucleotide sequence: TGTGCCAGCAGCCAATCGGGGAGCTCCTACAATGAGCAGTTCTTC. As protein: CASSQSGSSYNEQFF.

This chain links TRBV3-1 (or the pseudogene TRBV3-2) with TRBJ2-7; the match to TRBD1 covers 9 bases. The CDR3 is made up of 14 amino acids. The germline V gene encodes CDR1 LGHDT and CDR2 YNNKEL (reference sequence). J was trimmed by 2 bases and V by 6 bases; bases with no gene match: 5. The CDR3, as DNA: TGTGCCAGCAGGCGGACAGGGGAAACCTACGAGCAGTACTTC. Protein product: CASRRTGETYEQYF.

This clone was picked up one time. This CDR3 reads CASSYYTGSGIQPQHF. CDR3 nucleotide sequence: TGTGCCAGCAGTTATTATACAGGTTCGGGGATTCAGCCCCAGCATTTT. The rearrangement uses TRBV6-5 and TRBJ1-5; tentative D call: TRBD1 (5 bases). Germline V gene sequence: CDR1 MNHEY, CDR2 SVGAGI. The CDR3 contains 16 residues. Trimming shortened V by 3 bases and J by 6 bases, and 18 bases separated the two germline ends.

This chain links TRBV4-2 with TRBJ1-1; D possibly corresponds to TRBD1 (5 bases). Trimming removed 7 bases from V and 1 base from J, with 13 bases in between. Germline V gene sequence: CDR1 LGHNA, CDR2 YNFKEQ. The CDR3 extends over 14 amino acids. CDR3 DNA sequence: TGTGCCAGCACCCAGGGACGGGCGAACACTGAAGCTTTCTTT. Translation gives CASTQGRANTEAFF.

The chain joins TRBV5-5 to TRBJ2-1; D unresolved. Trimming removed 2 bases at V and 0 bases at J, with 24 bases between. CDR3 length equals 20 residues. Germline CDR1 and CDR2: SGHKS and YYEKEE (reference sequence). CDR3 coding DNA: TGTGCCAGCAGCTTCTGGAGCTGGCTCCTTGAAGCCAGCTCCTACAATGAGCAGTTCTTC. It encodes CASSFWSWLLEASSYNEQFF.

V gene TRBV4-3 combines with J gene TRBJ2-7; D perhaps matches TRBD2 (5 bases). Germline assignment: CDR1 LGHNA and CDR2 YSLEER. The V end lost 1 base, the J end lost 1 base, and 11 bases lay between the germline ends. The CDR3 contains 15 residues. This CDR3 reads CASSQGPGNSYEQYF. CDR3 sequence (DNA): TGCGCCAGCAGCCAAGGGCCGGGGAATTCCTACGAGCAGTACTTC.

The DNA of the CDR3 is TGTGCCAGCGTGGTGGGCAGCACAGATACGCAGTATTTT. It specifies CASVVGSTDTQYF. The rearrangement uses TRBV7-9 and TRBJ2-3, with D unresolved. There are 13 residues in the CDR3. V was shortened by 8 bases and J by 0 bases, with 9 bases between the two germline ends. The germline gives CDR1 SEHNR, CDR2 FQNEAQ (reference sequence). The full variable domain, with the rest looked up from reference TRBV7-9 and TRBJ2-3, is DTGVSQNPRHKITKRGQNVTFRCDPISEHNRLYWYRQTLGQGPEFLTYFQNEAQLEKSRLLSDRFSAERPKGSFSTLEIQRTEQGDSAMYLCASVVGSTDTQYFGPGTRLTVL.